One and the same sample provided the 32 T cell receptor beta chains below, sequenced in a study of T cells in localized non-small cell lung cancer. Some clones are missing from TCRdb's copy, which holds only in-frame ones; the method was immunoSEQ multiplex PCR. The table has about 77,000 clones, 85% to 90% seen once; the top ten hold 20% to 25%. Here the sequenced sample was peripheral blood, taken before any cancer treatment. Receptors were obtained from a woman aged 35-75 years with stage I squamous cell lung carcinoma.

A single count supports this clone. CDR3: CASSPGHHNQPQHF. CDR3 coding DNA: TGTGCCAGTTCTCCCGGACACCACAATCAGCCCCAGCATTTT. V gene TRBV19 combines with J gene TRBJ1-5, with D possibly TRBD1 on 5 matching bases. CDR3 length: 14 amino acids. The V gene's germline CDR1 is LNHDA and CDR2 SQIVND (reference sequence). The V gene lost 8 bases and the J gene lost 3 bases, with 14 bases spanning the gap.

The V call is TRBV14, the J call TRBJ1-2; the D is unclear. Germline CDR1 SGHDN, CDR2 FVKESK. The ends were cut back, 1 base at V and 3 bases at J, with 6 bases in the middle. This CDR3 has 13 residues. The DNA of the CDR3 is TGTGCCAGCAGCCAAGGGCCACACTATGGCTACACCTTC. Translation gives CASSQGPHYGYTF.

V usage is TRBV29-1 and J usage is TRBJ2-5; D tentatively fits TRBD1 or TRBD2 (5 bases each). CDR1 and CDR2 from the germline V gene are SQVTM and ANQGSEA. The CDR3 sequence is 14 residues long. V dropped 7 bases and J dropped 4 bases, with 19 bases sitting between them. CDR3 coding DNA: TGCAGCGCCTGGGGGTCGGGGTTCGGAGAGACCCAGTACTTC. Its protein product is CSAWGSGFGETQYF.

The chain carries TRBV30 and TRBJ2-3; 8 nucleotides align to TRBD2. The length of the CDR3 is 14 residues. J was trimmed by 7 bases and V by 0 bases; bases with no gene match: 6. CDR1 and CDR2 from the germline V gene are GTSNPN and SVGIG (reference sequence). DNA for the CDR3: TGTGCCTGGAGTGTCCGGGGGGGGGTCAATACGCAGTATTTT. It specifies CAWSVRGGVNTQYF.

This clone was detected a few times. The rearrangement uses TRBV30 and TRBJ2-1, with 9 nucleotides matching TRBD2. Germline V gene sequence: CDR1 GTSNPN, CDR2 SVGIG (reference sequence). The CDR3 consists of 13 residues. The V segment lost 3 bases and the J segment 8 bases; nucleotides outside the gene matches: 5. CDR3 amino acids: CAWSAGGSDEQFF. For the CDR3, the DNA is TGTGCCTGGAGCGCGGGGGGGTCCGATGAGCAGTTCTTC.

The chain couples TRBV5-4 to TRBJ1-1; D is possibly TRBD1 (6 bases). V lost 3 bases and J 6 bases, leaving 21 bases between the germline ends. Germline-derived CDR1 and CDR2 are SGHNT and YYREEE (reference sequence). This CDR3 comprises 16 residues. The CDR3 reads CASSSGAYQGDAEAFF. Here the CDR3 DNA reads TGTGCCAGCAGCTCGGGGGCGTACCAGGGAGACGCTGAAGCTTTCTTT.

The genes are TRBV10-3 and TRBJ2-3; 9 bases fit TRBD2. CDR3 length equals 16 residues. V trimming: 4 bases; J trimming: 1 base; junction bases outside the gene matches: 6. The germline V gene has CDR1 ENHRY and CDR2 SYGVKD. The CDR3 spells CAISAPSGIRTDTQYF. The CDR3, as DNA: TGTGCCATCAGTGCCCCTAGCGGGATACGCACAGATACGCAGTATTTT.

This clone was counted a single time. The chain combines TRBV6-1 with TRBJ2-3, with TRBD2 matching over 8 bases. This CDR3 region has 15 residues. Trimming at V came to 5 bases and at J to 2 bases, leaving 6 bases not matched to a gene. Germline V gene data show CDR1 as MNHNS and CDR2 as SASEGT. CDR3 nucleotide sequence: TGTGCCAGCAGTTTACTAGCGGCCAACACAGATACGCAGTATTTT. This gives the protein CASSLLAANTDTQYF.

This clone was observed a handful of times. The rearrangement joins TRBV5-1 to TRBJ1-1; D unresolved. The germline gives CDR1 SGHRS, CDR2 YFSETQ. CDR3 length: 18 residues. The V end lost 5 bases, the J end lost 0 bases, and 23 bases lay between the germline ends. This CDR3 is CASSWRGSGEGLNTEAFF. CDR3 DNA sequence: TGCGCCAGCAGTTGGAGAGGATCAGGAGAGGGTTTGAACACTGAAGCTTTCTTT.

The chain combines TRBV7-9 with TRBJ1-2; possibly TRBD1 for D (6 bases). V was clipped by 5 bases and J by 4 bases, with 11 bases between them. Germline CDR1 and CDR2: SEHNR and FQNEAQ (reference sequence). The length of the CDR3 is 13 residues. The DNA for the CDR3 is TGTGCCAGCAGCCAGGACAGCTTCTATGGCTACACCTTC. It is translated as CASSQDSFYGYTF.

This clone came up a few times. V usage is TRBV27 and J usage is TRBJ1-5, with 8 positions matching TRBD1. Per the germline V gene, CDR1 is MNHEY and CDR2 is SMNVEV (reference sequence). The V gene end was trimmed by 3 bases and the J gene end by 2 bases; junction bases not matched to a gene: 6. The CDR3 totals 16 residues. CDR3 nucleotides: TGTGCCAGCAGTTTCCTCGGACAGGGCCGCAATCAGCCCCAGCATTTT. As protein: CASSFLGQGRNQPQHF.

The table lists this clone with a count of one. The V and J genes are TRBV5-6 and TRBJ1-4; D possibly corresponds to TRBD1 (6 bases). The CDR3 totals 16 residues. Trimming pared 1 base from V and 3 bases from J, leaving 13 bases between. Germline values: CDR1 SGHDT, CDR2 YYEEEE. The CDR3 coding sequence is TGTGCCAGCAGCTTGTTGGCAGGGGAGGCTAATGAAAAACTGTTTTTT. Translation gives CASSLLAGEANEKLFF.

This chain links TRBV30 with TRBJ2-7; 10 positions agree with TRBD2. CDR3 length: 13 amino acids. Germline V gives CDR1 GTSNPN, CDR2 SVGIG (reference sequence). J gave up 5 bases and V 3 bases, and 4 bases lay outside the gene matches. The CDR3 reads CAWRTSGSHEQYF. As DNA, the CDR3 is TGTGCCTGGAGGACTAGCGGGTCCCACGAGCAGTACTTC.

The chain joins TRBV30 to TRBJ2-6, with 7 bases identical to TRBD1. CDR3 length: 13 residues. Trimming took 2 bases from V and 10 from J; bases not matched to a gene: 5. CDR1 GTSNPN and CDR2 SVGIG come from the germline V gene (reference sequence). The CDR3 DNA reads TGTGCCTGGAGTCGTGGACAGGAGAACGTCCTGACTTTC. This sequence encodes CAWSRGQENVLTF.

The genes are TRBV7-9 and TRBJ1-2, with TRBD1 matching over 10 bases. The CDR3 is 13 residues long. The ends lost 5 bases at V and 6 bases at J; junction bases unmatched: 3. CDR1 is SEHNR, CDR2 FQNEAQ, per germline (reference sequence). The CDR3 bases are TGTGCCAGCAGCCGGGGACAGGGGAATGGCTACACCTTC. Translated, it gives CASSRGQGNGYTF.

The rearrangement links TRBV28 to TRBJ2-2; 12 nucleotides match TRBD2. Trimming at V came to 5 bases and at J to 4 bases, leaving 11 bases not matched to a gene. The CDR3 contains 18 residues. Germline values: CDR1 MDHEN, CDR2 SYDVKM. The CDR3 region has the DNA TGTGCCAGCAGTCCCCCCTCTAGCGGGGGGGCTAGCACCGGGGAGCTGTTTTTT. Translation gives CASSPPSSGGASTGELFF.

V gene TRBV6-6 combines with J gene TRBJ2-5; D not resolved. Trimming removed 2 bases at V and 4 bases at J, with 14 bases between. From germline, CDR1 is MNHNY and CDR2 SVGAGI (reference sequence). This CDR3 is built from 15 residues. The CDR3 sequence: CASSYELGSSETQYF. In nucleotides, the CDR3 is TGTGCCAGCAGTTACGAGCTAGGGTCATCAGAGACCCAGTACTTC.

This sequence joins TRBV19 and TRBJ2-2, with D tentatively TRBD1 (6 bases). Germline V gene data show CDR1 as LNHDA and CDR2 as SQIVND (reference sequence). V lost 5 bases and J 4 bases, leaving 11 bases between the germline ends. The CDR3 totals 14 residues. In nucleotides, the CDR3 is TGTGCCAGTAGTCCCACAGGGTCCACCGGGGAGCTGTTTTTT. Translated: CASSPTGSTGELFF.

Comments on this clone: Germline is not matched at one junction end, which may reflect a read error. This chain links TRBV5-8 with TRBJ1-2; TRBD1 might be the D (5 bases). CDR3 length: 13 amino acids. CDR1 and CDR2 from the germline V gene are SGHTS and YDEGEE. In nucleotides, the CDR3 is TGTGCCAGCAGCAAACAGGTTCCTATTGGGATCTTATTC. Its protein product is CASSKQVPIGILF.

J is TRBJ1-3 and V is TRBV2, with unresolved D. CDR3 length: 12 residues. From germline, CDR1 is SNHLY and CDR2 FYNNEI. V was cut by 6 bases and J by 3 bases, with 6 bases left in between. CDR3 DNA: TGTGCCAGCAGGGGGAATGGAAACACCATATATTTT. Amino acids: CASRGNGNTIYF. The variable domain in full, with the rest retrieved from reference TRBV2 and TRBJ1-3, is EPEVTQTPSHQVTQMGQEVILRCVPISNHLYFYWYRQILGQKVEFLVSFYNNEISEKSEIFDDQFSVERPDGSNFTLKIRSTKLEDSAMYFCASRGNGNTIYFGEGSWLTVV.

J is TRBJ1-1 and V is TRBV6-4, with D possibly being TRBD1 (5 bases). Germline V gene data show CDR1 as MRHNA and CDR2 as SNTAGT. V lost 3 bases, J lost 2 bases, and 7 bases lay in between. The CDR3 is made up of 13 amino acids. The CDR3 loop reads CASSEGLNTEAFF. CDR3 DNA: TGTGCCAGCAGTGAGGGGCTTAACACTGAAGCTTTCTTT.

The chain uses TRBV9 and TRBJ1-2, with D tentatively TRBD1 (5 bases). V lost 2 bases and J 0 bases, leaving 14 bases between the germline ends. This CDR3 is built from 16 residues. Germline CDR1 is SGDLS and CDR2 is YYNGEE. For the CDR3, the DNA is TGTGCCAGCAGCGTCCCCCGGGACGGAACTAACTATGGCTACACCTTC. Protein product: CASSVPRDGTNYGYTF.

The genes are TRBV7-8 and TRBJ1-1; TRBD1 aligns across 8 bases. The V segment lost 5 bases and the J segment 7 bases; nucleotides outside the gene matches: 9. Germline-derived CDR1 and CDR2 are SGHVS and FQNEAQ. CDR3 length equals 14 residues. The CDR3 DNA is TGTGCCAGCAGCGCCAGGACAGGGAACGTTGAAGCTTTCTTT. Translating it yields CASSARTGNVEAFF.

This chain links TRBV6-1 with TRBJ1-4; 7 nucleotides agree with TRBD1. V was pared by 6 bases and J by 2 bases, with 3 bases of the junction left unmatched. In germline, CDR1 is MNHNS, CDR2 SASEGT. CDR3 length equals 14 residues. Written as DNA, the CDR3 is TGTGCCAGCAGATCAGGGGGGACTAATGAAAAACTGTTTTTT. Translating gives CASRSGGTNEKLFF.

V is TRBV6-5 and J is TRBJ1-6, with D possibly matching TRBD1 (6 bases). This CDR3 is 15 amino acids long. Germline V gene data show CDR1 as MNHEY and CDR2 as SVGAGI. V dropped 6 bases and J dropped 3 bases, with 12 bases sitting between them. The CDR3 nucleotides are TGTGCCAGCAGCTTTATGGACAGCTATAATTCACCCCTCCACTTT. Amino acids: CASSFMDSYNSPLHF.

The rearrangement links TRBV4-1 to TRBJ2-7; D may be TRBD1 (6 bases). Germline values: CDR1 MGHRA, CDR2 YSYEKL. Trimming stripped 0 bases from V and 1 base from J, with 10 bases between. This CDR3 has 15 amino acids. The DNA for the CDR3 is TGCGCCAGCAGCCAAGATGGACAGCCATCCTACGAGCAGTACTTC. It specifies CASSQDGQPSYEQYF.

The chain joins TRBV30 to TRBJ1-4; D gene ambiguous. Germline V gives CDR1 GTSNPN, CDR2 SVGIG (reference sequence). V shed 2 bases and J shed 8 bases, with 12 bases lying between them. The CDR3 totals 13 residues. CDR3 amino acids: CAWSLGVTEKLFF. DNA of the CDR3: TGTGCCTGGAGTCTCGGGGTAACCGAAAAACTGTTTTTT.

This chain connects TRBV30 to TRBJ1-4; D is possibly TRBD1 (5 bases). Trimming pared 0 bases from V and 4 bases from J, leaving 12 bases between. The CDR3 consists of 15 residues. Germline lookup yields CDR1 GTSNPN and CDR2 SVGIG (reference sequence). In nucleotides, the CDR3 is TGTGCCTGGAGTGTAGGCCAGGGCATTAATGAAAAACTGTTTTTT. Its protein product is CAWSVGQGINEKLFF.

This clone appeared a few times. This rearrangement joins TRBV28 to TRBJ1-1; tentatively, D is TRBD1 (5 bases). This CDR3 contains 14 residues. Trimming took 5 bases from V and 0 from J, leaving 10 bases between them. Per germline, CDR1 MDHEN and CDR2 SYDVKM. The CDR3 region is CASSRQLMNTEAFF. In nucleotides, the CDR3 is TGTGCCAGCAGTCGACAGCTTATGAACACTGAAGCTTTCTTT.

V is TRBV29-1 and J is TRBJ2-7, with TRBD2 identical over 10 bases. The CDR3 length is 12 residues. V was clipped by 7 bases and J by 4 bases; unmatched bases: 4. Per germline, CDR1 SQVTM and CDR2 ANQGSEA. The CDR3 coding sequence is TGCAGCGCTACTAGCGGGGAGTACGAGCAGTACTTC. Amino acid sequence: CSATSGEYEQYF.

V usage is TRBV6-4 and J usage is TRBJ1-1; the D gene is possibly TRBD1 (6 bases). CDR1 MRHNA and CDR2 SNTAGT come from the germline V gene. The CDR3 sequence is 14 residues long. Trimming removed 2 bases at V and 5 bases at J, with 12 bases between. This CDR3 is CASSDTSRGTEAFF. As DNA, the CDR3 is TGTGCCAGCAGTGACACAAGTAGGGGGACTGAAGCTTTCTTT.

This clone was detected once. This rearrangement joins TRBV2 to TRBJ2-3, with D unresolved. The CDR3 consists of 14 residues. V was pared by 4 bases and J by 2 bases, with 10 bases between. Germline V gene data show CDR1 as SNHLY and CDR2 as FYNNEI. CDR3 DNA: TGTGCCAGCAGTGCCTTGGTGATCACAGATACGCAGTATTTT. It yields the protein CASSALVITDTQYF.